The 19 T cell receptor beta chains reported below all come from one sample, sequenced in a study of CD8 T cells in ankylosing spondylitis. Whole-study results and caveats: Several highly homologous variants formed a TCR beta motif that appeared characteristic of ankylosing spondylitis blood.

No antigen has been assigned to these receptors. TCRdb re-called the 5' RACE reads with MiXCR, one entry per CDR3 protein. This table has fewer than 550,000 distinct CDR3 sequences, approximately 5.3% appearing once. Sample: blood, either unsorted or a sorted T cell fraction (not recorded which). These receptors were collected from a male donor with ankylosing spondylitis.

This clonotype was seen repeatedly, ten times or more. The chain carries TRBV28 and TRBJ2-3, with D hard to call. V was clipped by 6 bases and J by 0 bases, with 4 bases between them. The CDR3 is 12 amino acids. Germline CDR1 is MDHEN and CDR2 is SYDVKM. CDR3 residues: CASSKSTDTQYF. The CDR3, as DNA: TGTGCCAGCAGCAAAAGCACAGATACGCAGTATTTT.

Note on this clonotype: A much larger clone is a single base away; this may be a read error. The J gene is TRBJ2-5, the V gene TRBV29-1; TRBD1 is a possible D gene (5 bases). Germline V gene sequence: CDR1 SQVTM, CDR2 ANQGSEA. CDR3 length: 12 amino acids. V was cut by 4 bases and J by 3 bases, with 9 bases left in between. The CDR3 sequence is CSVVCREETQYF. The CDR3 bases are TGCAGCGTTGTGTGCAGGGAAGAGACCCAGTACTTC.

The chain joins TRBV4-1 to TRBJ1-4; 7 bases agree with TRBD1. The CDR3 runs to 13 residues. Trimming removed 5 bases from V and 8 bases from J; junction bases left unmatched: 5. Germline V gives CDR1 MGHRA, CDR2 YSYEKL. CDR3 amino acids: CASSSRGREKLFF. DNA for the CDR3: TGCGCCAGCAGCTCCAGGGGGAGGGAAAAACTGTTTTTT.

This clonotype came up a few times. The chain has TRBV5-1 and TRBJ2-3; D perhaps matches TRBD2 (6 bases). CDR3 length: 14 residues. V was pared by 3 bases and J by 4 bases, with 12 bases between. CDR1 is SGHRS and CDR2 is YFSETQ in the germline V gene. The CDR3 is CASSSAGSADTQYF. The CDR3 DNA sequence: TGCGCCAGCAGCTCCGCCGGGAGTGCAGATACGCAGTATTTT.

The chain uses TRBV20-1 and TRBJ2-5; a weak D match, TRBD1 (5 bases). The CDR3 is 12 residues long. Looked up from germline, CDR1 is DFQATT and CDR2 is SNEGSKA (reference sequence). The germline V and J ends were trimmed by 4 bases and 1 base, with 7 bases remaining between them. The CDR3 loop is CSATGSQETQYF. As DNA, the CDR3 is TGCAGTGCTACAGGGTCCCAAGAGACCCAGTACTTC.

This clonotype was detected many times. The gene calls are TRBV12-3 or TRBV12-4 and TRBJ1-6, with D maybe TRBD1 (5 bases). Trimming removed 7 bases at V and 10 bases at J, with 14 bases between. The CDR3 runs to 13 residues. CDR3 sequence: CASKAGWVSPLHF. The DNA for the CDR3 is TGTGCCAGCAAAGCAGGGTGGGTCTCACCCCTCCACTTT.

There are many counts of this clonotype. The chain joins TRBV5-1 to TRBJ2-7; D perhaps matches TRBD1 (6 bases). Germline V gene lookup returns CDR1 SGHRS and CDR2 YFSETQ. This CDR3 spans 13 amino acids. The germline V and J ends were trimmed by 0 bases and 7 bases, with 11 bases remaining between them. This CDR3 is CASSLDREMEQYF. DNA of the CDR3: TGCGCCAGCAGCTTGGACAGGGAGATGGAGCAGTACTTC.

The sample holds many counts of this clonotype. The J gene is TRBJ2-7, the V gene TRBV28; TRBD1 aligns across 7 bases. Germline V gene data show CDR1 as MDHEN and CDR2 as SYDVKM. Germline trimming cut 5 bases from V and 0 bases from J; bases unmatched to any gene: 7. The CDR3 length is 15 residues. The CDR3 region has the DNA TGTGCCAGCAGTGGGGAAGGGACAGTCTCCTACGAGCAGTACTTC. The encoded protein is CASSGEGTVSYEQYF. Full variable domain (outside the CDR3, taken from reference TRBV28 and TRBJ2-7): DVKVTQSSRYLVKRTGEKVFLECVQDMDHENMFWYRQDPGLGLRLIYFSYDVKMKEKGDIPEGYSVSREKKERFSLILESASTNQTSMYLCASSGEGTVSYEQYFGPGTRLTVT.

This clonotype has only a few counts. CDR3 bases: TGTGCCAGCAGCCGAATCAGGGGAGAAGGGGAGCTGTTTTTT. The encoded protein is CASSRIRGEGELFF. The chain is built from TRBV5-6 and TRBJ2-2, with D possibly TRBD1 on 6 matching bases. Trimming left V 4 bases short and J 8 bases short, with 15 bases between. Looked up from germline, CDR1 is SGHDT and CDR2 is YYEEEE. This CDR3 is 14 amino acids long. The whole variable domain, filled in from reference TRBV5-6 and TRBJ2-2, reads DAGVTQSPTHLIKTRGQQVTLRCSPKSGHDTVSWYQQALGQGPQFIFQYYEEEERQRGNFPDRFSGHQFPNYSSELNVNALLLGDSALYLCASSRIRGEGELFFGEGSRLTVL.

This clonotype was detected many times. The chain has TRBV28 and TRBJ2-7, with D perhaps given as TRBD1 or TRBD2 (5 bases each). The CDR3 is 15 amino acids. The germline V gene has CDR1 MDHEN and CDR2 SYDVKM. V gave up 5 bases and J gave up 0 bases, with 14 bases separating them. The CDR3 DNA is TGTGCCAGCAGTCTTTATCTGGGACGCTCCTACGAGCAGTACTTC. As protein: CASSLYLGRSYEQYF.

At least ten counts were recorded for this clonotype. CDR3: CASSRDQDLHEQFF. In DNA, the CDR3 is TGCGCCAGCAGCCGGGATCAGGATCTCCATGAGCAGTTCTTC. The chain couples TRBV5-1 to TRBJ2-1, with a possible D match to TRBD2 (5 bases). V was clipped by 4 bases and J by 8 bases, with 16 bases between them. CDR1 SGHRS and CDR2 YFSETQ come from the germline V gene. This CDR3 has 14 amino acids.

This clonotype was counted at least ten times. The chain joins TRBV7-9 to TRBJ2-1; 10 bases align to TRBD2. The CDR3 totals 15 residues. The germline CDR1 and CDR2 sequences are SEHNR and FQNEAQ (reference sequence). With V trimmed by 6 bases and J by 4 bases, 6 bases remained unmatched. The CDR3 bases are TGTGCCAGCAGTCAACTAGCGGGGTTATACAATGAGCAGTTCTTC. Residues: CASSQLAGLYNEQFF.

This clonotype showed up many times. The rearrangement uses TRBV6-2 or TRBV6-3 and TRBJ2-1, with 12 bases aligning to TRBD2. Germline V CDR1 and CDR2: MNHEY, SVGEGT. The V segment lost 4 bases and the J segment 0 bases; nucleotides outside the gene matches: 10. The CDR3 has 19 residues. The CDR3 nucleotides are TGTGCCAGCAGTTCCGACCTAGCGGGGGGGAGGGGCTCCTACAATGAGCAGTTCTTC. Translated: CASSSDLAGGRGSYNEQFF.

In this sample, this clonotype turned up a few times. The CDR3 sequence is CASSLGTGARSQPQHF. CDR3 nucleotide sequence: TGCGCCAGCAGCTTAGGAACAGGGGCGCGGAGTCAGCCCCAGCATTTT. The chain couples TRBV5-1 to TRBJ1-5, with TRBD1 matching 7 bases. V shed 2 bases, J shed 6 bases, and the junction held 11 bases outside the gene matches. Per the germline V gene, CDR1 is SGHRS and CDR2 is YFSETQ. The CDR3 covers 16 residues.

This clonotype was counted only a few times. At one end, the junction sequence differs from germline, possibly due to a read error. The chain recombines TRBV7-7 with TRBJ2-5; TRBD2 is a possible D gene (5 bases). Germline V gives CDR1 SSHAT, CDR2 FNYEAQ (reference sequence). The CDR3 sequence is 14 residues long. CDR3 protein: CASSLASREETQYF. The CDR3 nucleotides are TGTGCTAGCAGCTTAGCGTCGAGGGAAGAGACCCAGTACTTC.

The chain joins TRBV18 to TRBJ2-7; D is possibly TRBD2 (5 bases). The CDR3 contains 14 residues. The V and J ends lost 2 bases and 1 base respectively, with 9 bases between them. Germline-derived CDR1 and CDR2 are KGHSH and LQKENI. The DNA of the CDR3 is TGTGCCAGCTCACCAAATAGCGCTTCCTACGAGCAGTACTTC. Translated, it gives CASSPNSASYEQYF.

Many counts were recorded for this clonotype. The J gene is TRBJ2-1, the V gene TRBV6-2 or TRBV6-3; possible D gene TRBD2, 7 bases. V lost 6 bases to trimming and J lost 12 bases, with 21 bases between them. Germline V gene data show CDR1 as MNHEY and CDR2 as SVGEGT. The CDR3 covers 14 residues. The DNA for the CDR3 is TGTGCCAGCAGGGCGAGCGGGGCCCTCAGGGGGCAGTTCTTC. Residues: CASRASGALRGQFF.

The sample holds a few counts of this clonotype. The chain combines TRBV6-5 with TRBJ1-5; possible D gene TRBD1, 5 bases. Germline V gives CDR1 MNHEY, CDR2 SVGAGI. CDR3 size: 15 residues. Trimming shortened V by 4 bases and J by 0 bases, and 10 bases separated the two germline ends. Here the CDR3 DNA reads TGTGCCAGCAGTTTCAAGGGGCTTAGCAATCAGCCCCAGCATTTT. Protein sequence: CASSFKGLSNQPQHF.

There are many counts of this clonotype. The rearrangement links TRBV6-5 to TRBJ1-1, with a possible D match to TRBD1 (5 bases). Germline V gene lookup returns CDR1 MNHEY and CDR2 SVGAGI. CDR3 size: 13 residues. V lost 4 bases to trimming and J lost 7 bases, with 13 bases between them. CDR3 bases: TGTGCCAGCAGTTTAGGGACCGCCCGTGAAGCTTTCTTT. Translated, it gives CASSLGTAREAFF.